This T cell receptor (beta chain) was found in a study of T cell responses to AZD1222 COVID-19 vaccine. Germline V gene lookup returns CDR1 MGHRA and CDR2 YSYEKL. The CDR3 is made up of 14 amino acids. V lost 4 bases to trimming and J lost 6 bases, with 13 bases between them. Libraries were prepared by immunoSEQ multiplex PCR; TCRdb keeps only in-frame clonotypes and omits some of them. The table lists about 100,000 clones, about 93% of them singletons. The sequence was collected from an adult in good health. This rearrangement joins TRBV4-1 to TRBJ2-1; TRBD1 might be the D (5 bases). Specimen: peripheral blood, collected on day 0 of AZD1222 vaccination. CDR3 DNA sequence: TGCGCCAGCAGCCGTACAGGACCCACCAATGAGCAGTTCTTC. Translated: CASSRTGPTNEQFF.